This TCR beta chain was profiled in a study of T cells in localized non-small cell lung cancer. Study outcomes and limitations: Uninvolved adjacent lung, not tumor, had the highest T cell clonality. A median approximately 60 of the top 100 tumor clones appeared in adjacent lung.

A single count supports this clone. Its cognate antigen is unknown. Clones were sequenced by immunoSEQ multiplex PCR, and TCRdb holds only the in-frame ones, with some missing. Of roughly 72,000 clones in the sample, more than 75% were seen once. This clonotype originated in a female donor aged 60 or older with stage I lung adenocarcinoma. The sample consisted of peripheral blood, taken before any cancer treatment.

CDR3 DNA sequence: TGTGCCAGCAGTTGGACTCAGGCTGAAGCTTTCTTT. Amino acids: CASSWTQAEAFF. The chain couples TRBV28 to TRBJ1-1; D uncertain. Germline assignment: CDR1 MDHEN and CDR2 SYDVKM. CDR3 size: 12 residues. Trimming removed 4 bases at V and 6 bases at J, with 9 bases between.